The present entry profiles one T cell receptor (beta chain) with its context. This sample was taken from a study of T cells in Graves' hyperthyroidism and ophthalmopathy. The germline gives CDR1 SGDLS, CDR2 YYNGEE. This CDR3 spans 14 amino acids. The V end lost 0 bases, the J end lost 0 bases, and 5 bases lay between the germline ends. RNA transcripts yielded amplified TCR beta CDR3 regions. Initially, a first-round RT-PCR of the TCR CDR3 employed the HTBI primer set. Each CDR3 protein is one row after TCRdb ran MiXCR on the multiplex PCR reads. The data hold over 250,000 distinct CDR3 sequences, with over 15% observed a single time.

The sequence was obtained from a woman aged 55-70 years with Graves' ophthalmopathy. The chain recombines TRBV9 with TRBJ2-3; D is undetermined. Sequencing used blood. The CDR3 nucleotides are TGTGCCAGCAGCGTAGCTACCAGCACAGATACGCAGTATTTT. Encoded protein: CASSVATSTDTQYF. Looking up the rest from reference TRBV9 and TRBJ2-3 gives the full variable domain: DSGVTQTPKHLITATGQRVTLRCSPRSGDLSVYWYQQSLDQGLQFLIQYYNGEERAKGNILERFSAQQFPDLHSELNLSSLELGDSALYFCASSVATSTDTQYFGPGTRLTVL.